Following are 32 T cell receptor beta chains from one sample sequenced in a study of CD4+ T cells in melanoma. Data came from immunoSEQ multiplex PCR; TCRdb stores just in-frame clones and leaves some out. The sample gives about 5,700 clones, around 70% of which show up once; approximately 25% is in the top ten. The sample comprised cells from a culture (not recorded whether cultured in vitro). The receptors derive from a human donor with melanoma.

This clone turned up a few times. The chain uses TRBV4-1 and TRBJ1-2; D may be TRBD1 (6 bases). V shed 0 bases and J shed 2 bases, with 19 bases lying between them. Germline values: CDR1 MGHRA, CDR2 YSYEKL. The CDR3 runs 18 residues. The CDR3 spells CASSQDVGGYRGNYGYTF. The DNA for the CDR3 is TGCGCCAGCAGCCAAGATGTAGGCGGCTATAGGGGGAACTATGGCTACACCTTC.

This clone was recorded a few times. The V gene is TRBV3-1 (or the pseudogene TRBV3-2), the J gene TRBJ2-7; no clear D gene. Germline-derived CDR1 and CDR2 are LGHDT and YNNKEL (reference sequence). With 4 bases removed from V and 2 bases from J, the gap between germline ends came to 15 bases. This CDR3 region has 15 residues. CDR3 nucleotide sequence: TGTGCCAGCAGCCCCCAAGGGCGGTTCACCTACGAGCAGTACTTC. This gives the protein CASSPQGRFTYEQYF.

The J gene is TRBJ1-5, the V gene TRBV9; D perhaps matches TRBD1 (6 bases). The CDR3 has 15 residues. The germline CDR1 and CDR2 sequences are SGDLS and YYNGEE. Between the trimmed V and J ends, which lost 4 bases and 6 bases, there was a span of 17 bases. The CDR3 region is CASSPSGGGGQPQHF. The CDR3 DNA reads TGTGCCAGCAGCCCCAGCGGGGGGGGCGGTCAGCCCCAGCATTTT.

This clone was counted only a few times. The gene calls are TRBV5-1 and TRBJ1-1; maybe TRBD1 (5 bases). This CDR3 spans 14 amino acids. Trimming left V 5 bases short and J 3 bases short, with 14 bases between. Germline V gene lookup returns CDR1 SGHRS and CDR2 YFSETQ. In nucleotides, the CDR3 is TGCGCCAGCAGAGACAGCGTTCCGGACACTGAAGCTTTCTTT. Amino acid sequence: CASRDSVPDTEAFF.

The chain couples TRBV7-6 to TRBJ2-2, with TRBD2 as a possible D gene (5 bases). V lost 3 bases to trimming and J lost 1 base, with 21 bases between them. The CDR3 contains 19 residues. Germline V gene lookup returns CDR1 SGHVS and CDR2 FNYEAQ. DNA of the CDR3: TGTGCCAGCAGCTTTAGCCCGGAGGAGTTCGCGATGAACACCGGGGAGCTGTTTTTT. Amino acid sequence: CASSFSPEEFAMNTGELFF.

V and J are TRBV20-1 and TRBJ2-2, with D unclear. Per the germline V gene, CDR1 is DFQATT and CDR2 is SNEGSKA (reference sequence). The ends were cut back, 5 bases at V and 7 bases at J, with 8 bases in the middle. The CDR3 has 11 amino acids. The CDR3 bases are TGCAGTGCTCGGGTAGGCGGGGAGCTGTTTTTT. Translation gives CSARVGGELFF.

The chain employs TRBV10-3 and TRBJ1-2; TRBD1 is a possible D gene (5 bases). V was shortened by 2 bases and J by 5 bases, with 9 bases between the two germline ends. CDR1 and CDR2 from the germline V gene are ENHRY and SYGVKD. The CDR3 has 13 amino acids. CDR3 amino acids: CAISEIQDYGYTF. The CDR3 DNA sequence: TGTGCCATCAGTGAGATACAGGATTATGGCTACACCTTC.

The chain couples TRBV5-4 to TRBJ2-2; TRBD1 might be the D (5 bases). This CDR3 has 13 amino acids. Germline V gives CDR1 SGHNT, CDR2 YYREEE (reference sequence). V dropped 9 bases and J dropped 2 bases, with 11 bases sitting between them. The CDR3 region has the DNA TGTGCCACCTTCGACAGTAACACCGGGGAGCTGTTTTTT. It encodes CATFDSNTGELFF.

J is TRBJ2-5 and V is TRBV7-6; no definite D call. CDR1 and CDR2 (germline): SGHVS, FNYEAQ. The CDR3 has 13 amino acids. V was trimmed by 5 bases and J by 1 base, leaving 8 bases between them. CDR3: CASSRATQETQYF. The CDR3, as DNA: TGTGCCAGCAGCCGAGCAACCCAAGAGACCCAGTACTTC.

This chain connects TRBV6-1 to TRBJ2-5, with 7 bases lining up with TRBD2. There are 16 residues in the CDR3. The germline CDR1 and CDR2 sequences are MNHNS and SASEGT. V shed 1 base and J 2 bases; nucleotides not matched to a gene: 7. In DNA, the CDR3 is TGTGCCAGCAGTGAAGGGGGGGGAATCGGGCAAGAGACCCAGTACTTC. It is translated as CASSEGGGIGQETQYF.

The rearrangement uses TRBV19 and TRBJ1-1; D unclear. Trimming shortened V by 3 bases and J by 0 bases, and 8 bases separated the two germline ends. The CDR3 runs to 14 residues. Germline V gene lookup returns CDR1 LNHDA and CDR2 SQIVND (reference sequence). Here the CDR3 DNA reads TGTGCCAGTAGTATCCGGGGAGTGAACACTGAAGCTTTCTTT. Translation gives CASSIRGVNTEAFF.

J is TRBJ1-5 and V is TRBV19, with a possible D match to TRBD1 (6 bases). CDR1 is LNHDA and CDR2 is SQIVND in the germline V gene (reference sequence). The ends were cut back, 5 bases at V and 0 bases at J, with 17 bases in the middle. This CDR3 is 17 amino acids long. Here the CDR3 reads CASSSRYRELSNQPQHF. The CDR3 bases are TGTGCCAGTAGTTCCCGATACAGGGAACTTAGCAATCAGCCCCAGCATTTT.

The chain links TRBV27 to TRBJ2-7, with a possible D match to TRBD1 (6 bases). The CDR3 consists of 11 residues. Germline lookup yields CDR1 MNHEY and CDR2 SMNVEV (reference sequence). Trimming removed 9 bases at V and 7 bases at J, with 13 bases between. CDR3 in amino acids: CASRTGWEQYF. CDR3 sequence (DNA): TGTGCCAGTAGAACAGGGTGGGAGCAGTACTTC.

This chain joins TRBV30 and TRBJ2-7; the D call may be TRBD1 or TRBD2 (5 bases each). Trimming removed 2 bases from V and 7 bases from J, with 12 bases in between. From germline, CDR1 is GTSNPN and CDR2 SVGIG (reference sequence). CDR3 length: 12 residues. The CDR3 sequence: CAWSTGTFEQYF. Written as DNA, the CDR3 is TGTGCCTGGAGTACTGGGACGTTTGAGCAGTACTTC.

The genes are TRBV7-3 and TRBJ2-1, with D perhaps TRBD2 (6 bases). Deletions cut 5 bases from V and 5 bases from J, with 13 bases between. There are 14 residues in the CDR3. Germline loops: CDR1 SGHTA, CDR2 FQGTGA. The CDR3 DNA sequence: TGTGCCAGCAGCCCCGACTTAGCGGACAATGAGCAGTTCTTC. Its translation is CASSPDLADNEQFF.

The gene calls are TRBV18 and TRBJ2-2; D might be TRBD1 (6 bases). The germline V and J ends were trimmed by 3 bases and 8 bases, with 19 bases remaining between them. Germline loops: CDR1 KGHSH, CDR2 LQKENI. The CDR3 loop spans 16 amino acids. This CDR3 is CASSPRTVLTSGELFF. The CDR3 nucleotides read TGTGCCAGCTCACCCCGGACAGTTTTAACATCTGGGGAGCTGTTTTTT.

This chain joins TRBV10-2 and TRBJ2-4; TRBD1 agrees at 9 bases. V gave up 4 bases and J gave up 4 bases; unmatched junction bases: 5. The germline CDR1 and CDR2 sequences are WSHSY and SAAADI. The CDR3 runs to 15 residues. DNA of the CDR3: TGCGCCAGCAGTGTTAGGACAGGGGATAAAAACATTCAGTACTTC. It is translated as CASSVRTGDKNIQYF.

The CDR3 sequence: CASSGGGQVYQPQHF. CDR3 bases: TGTGCCAGCAGTGGGGGGGGACAGGTGTACCAGCCCCAGCATTTT. This chain joins TRBV2 and TRBJ1-5; 8 nucleotides align to TRBD1. The V and J ends lost 4 bases and 7 bases, in that order; junction bases with no gene match: 9. CDR1 and CDR2 (germline): SNHLY, FYNNEI. The CDR3 has 15 residues.

This sequence joins TRBV5-6 and TRBJ1-2; D gene uncertain. The CDR3 loop spans 14 amino acids. The V and J ends lost 4 bases and 5 bases respectively, with 15 bases between them. Per the germline V gene, CDR1 is SGHDT and CDR2 is YYEEEE. In DNA form, the CDR3 reads TGTGCCAGCAGCCCAAGGAACACCTGGTATGGCTACACCTTC. Translated, it gives CASSPRNTWYGYTF.

Relative to its sample, this clone is medium-sized. The sample carries other DNA sequences with the same CDR3. The chain is built from TRBV6-5 and TRBJ2-7; 7 bases are shared with TRBD1. This CDR3 has 14 amino acids. V gave up 6 bases and J gave up 2 bases; unmatched junction bases: 7. The germline CDR1 and CDR2 sequences are MNHEY and SVGAGI. CDR3 nucleotides: TGTGCCAGCAGCCTCGGACAGGCAGCCTACGAGCAGTACTTC. This sequence encodes CASSLGQAAYEQYF.

The chain is built from TRBV29-1 and TRBJ1-5, with D maybe TRBD1 (6 bases). CDR3 length: 12 residues. V was clipped by 7 bases and J by 7 bases, with 14 bases between them. Germline assignment: CDR1 SQVTM and CDR2 ANQGSEA. CDR3 region: CSAGSRGQPQHF. The CDR3 coding sequence is TGCAGCGCTGGGTCCAGGGGACAGCCCCAGCATTTT.

The count of this clone is one. V gene TRBV4-1 combines with J gene TRBJ1-1, with a weak D call TRBD1 (5 bases). Trimming removed 4 bases at V and 6 bases at J, with 12 bases between. CDR1 is MGHRA and CDR2 is YSYEKL in the germline V gene. This CDR3 contains 13 residues. In DNA, the CDR3 is TGCGCCAGCAGCCCCGGGGGGTTGGCTGAAGCTTTCTTT. Residues: CASSPGGLAEAFF.

The chain has TRBV5-1 and TRBJ2-5, with D perhaps assigned TRBD1 or TRBD2 (6 bases each). The CDR3 loop spans 16 amino acids. V was cut by 0 bases and J by 1 base, with 13 bases left in between. CDR1 SGHRS and CDR2 YFSETQ come from the germline V gene. CDR3 loop: CASSLVGGGIQETQYF. CDR3 coding DNA: TGCGCCAGCAGCTTGGTAGGAGGGGGGATCCAAGAGACCCAGTACTTC. Using reference TRBV5-1 and TRBJ2-5 for the parts outside the CDR3, the full variable domain is KAGVTQTPRYLIKTRGQQVTLSCSPISGHRSVSWYQQTPGQGLQFLFEYFSETQRNKGNFPGRFSGRQFSNSRSEMNVSTLELGDSALYLCASSLVGGGIQETQYFGPGTRLLVL.

Worth noting for this clone: Germline is not matched at one junction end, which may reflect a read error. The rearrangement joins TRBV5-1 to TRBJ1-2; D gene uncertain. Looked up from germline, CDR1 is SGHRS and CDR2 is YFSETQ. CDR3 size: 13 residues. The CDR3 reads CASSYVRNDGYTF. The CDR3 bases are TGCGCCAGCAGCTATGTCCGTAACGATGGCTACACCTTC.

This rearrangement joins TRBV7-9 to TRBJ2-7; 9 bases agree with TRBD1. Trimming removed 6 bases from V and 7 bases from J; junction bases left unmatched: 16. This CDR3 has 16 amino acids. The germline V gene encodes CDR1 SEHNR and CDR2 FQNEAQ (reference sequence). Here the CDR3 DNA reads TGTGCCAGCAGTTCTAACCGGGACAGGGTCATGGCGGAGCAGTACTTC. It yields the protein CASSSNRDRVMAEQYF. The whole variable domain, remainder taken from reference TRBV7-9 and TRBJ2-7, is DTGVSQNPRHKITKRGQNVTFRCDPISEHNRLYWYRQTLGQGPEFLTYFQNEAQLEKSRLLSDRFSAERPKGSFSTLEIQRTEQGDSAMYLCASSSNRDRVMAEQYFGPGTRLTVT.

V usage is TRBV5-1 and J usage is TRBJ2-7; D is tentatively TRBD1 or TRBD2 (5 bases each). Germline loops: CDR1 SGHRS, CDR2 YFSETQ. This CDR3 comprises 13 residues. The ends were cut back, 6 bases at V and 0 bases at J, with 10 bases in the middle. The CDR3: CASNPGSSYEQYF. CDR3 coding DNA: TGCGCCAGCAACCCAGGGAGCTCCTACGAGCAGTACTTC.

The V gene is TRBV12-5, the J gene TRBJ2-1, with TRBD2 matching 11 bases. The CDR3 sequence is 14 residues long. Trimming removed 5 bases from V and 4 bases from J; junction bases left unmatched: 1. Per germline, CDR1 LGHNT and CDR2 FRNRAP. The CDR3 region is CASGASGGYNEQFF. The CDR3 DNA is TGTGCTAGTGGTGCTAGCGGGGGGTACAATGAGCAGTTCTTC.

The chain joins TRBV30 to TRBJ1-1; tentatively, D is TRBD1 (6 bases). The CDR3 consists of 12 residues. The V gene's germline CDR1 is GTSNPN and CDR2 SVGIG (reference sequence). V dropped 4 bases and J dropped 6 bases, with 12 bases sitting between them. The CDR3 DNA sequence: TGTGCCTGGAAAGAACAGGGAGCTGAAGCTTTCTTT. As protein: CAWKEQGAEAFF.

The V call is TRBV9, the J call TRBJ2-3, with a possible D match to TRBD2 (6 bases). Per germline, CDR1 SGDLS and CDR2 YYNGEE. V was shortened by 3 bases and J by 3 bases, with 23 bases between the two germline ends. CDR3 length: 18 amino acids. The CDR3 DNA is TGTGCCAGCAGCGAGGGGTTGGGGGGAATGCATTGGACAGATACGCAGTATTTT. It yields the protein CASSEGLGGMHWTDTQYF. The full variable domain, completed using reference TRBV9 and TRBJ2-3, is DSGVTQTPKHLITATGQRVTLRCSPRSGDLSVYWYQQSLDQGLQFLIQYYNGEERAKGNILERFSAQQFPDLHSELNLSSLELGDSALYFCASSEGLGGMHWTDTQYFGPGTRLTVL.

J is TRBJ1-5 and V is TRBV28; D not resolved. Trimming stripped 5 bases from V and 7 bases from J, with 15 bases between. From germline, CDR1 is MDHEN and CDR2 SYDVKM. This CDR3 has 14 amino acids. As DNA, the CDR3 is TGTGCCAGCAGTCCGCAGCGGCGGGAGCAGCCCCAGCATTTT. Amino acid sequence: CASSPQRREQPQHF.

A single count supports this clone. V is TRBV4-2 and J is TRBJ2-7, with D possibly called TRBD1 or TRBD2 (5 bases each). The CDR3 covers 15 residues. The germline V and J ends were trimmed by 1 base and 2 bases, with 12 bases remaining between them. Germline V gene sequence: CDR1 LGHNA, CDR2 YNFKEQ. The CDR3 reads CASSQASGSAYEQYF. In nucleotides, the CDR3 is TGTGCCAGCAGCCAAGCGTCAGGGAGCGCCTACGAGCAGTACTTC.

This chain uses TRBV6-5 with TRBJ2-1; 9 bases map to TRBD1. The CDR3 is 14 residues long. Per the germline V gene, CDR1 is MNHEY and CDR2 is SVGAGI. V trimming: 4 bases; J trimming: 7 bases; junction bases outside the gene matches: 5. This chain's CDR3 is CASSSQGAGNEQFF. CDR3 in DNA: TGTGCCAGCAGTTCACAGGGGGCAGGGAATGAGCAGTTCTTC.